Sequencing of this T cell receptor (beta chain) was carried out in a study of T-cell memory formation after mild COVID-19. CDR1 and CDR2 from the germline V gene are LNHDA and SQIVND (reference sequence). The CDR3 is 14 residues long. Trimming pared 3 bases from V and 1 base from J, leaving 7 bases between. MiXCR, run by TCRdb on the 5' RACE reads, gives a single entry per CDR3 protein. The sample consists of some 48,000 distinct CDR3 sequences, 9% to 15% of them appearing once. In this sample, this clonotype turned up a few times. The sequenced sample was PBMCs or a T cell subset sorted from them (not recorded which). The J gene is TRBJ2-1, the V gene TRBV19; no definite D call. This clonotype was sampled from a man aged 18 to 30 who had mild COVID-19 (a few samples of this study predate the infection). Cell type and time point are not known. In nucleotides, the CDR3 is TGTGCCAGTAGTATGGGCAGGTCCTACAATGAGCAGTTCTTC. Its protein is CASSMGRSYNEQFF.